This entry lists 24 T cell receptor beta chains sequenced from one sample in a study of T cell changes during pregnancy in multiple sclerosis. TCRdb's copy holds only in-frame clones and misses some; the assay was immunoSEQ multiplex PCR. The repertoire includes under 85,000 clones, 85% to 95% of them detected once, and about 0.52% sits in the top ten. The material sequenced was CD4+ T cells from peripheral blood mononuclear cells, taken in the second trimester of pregnancy. The receptors were gathered from a female donor with multiple sclerosis, enrolled in a pregnancy study.

The J gene is TRBJ2-5, the V gene TRBV29-1, with 8 bases lining up with TRBD2. Looked up from germline, CDR1 is SQVTM and CDR2 is ANQGSEA. CDR3 length: 16 amino acids. Trimming took 3 bases from V and 7 from J; bases not matched to a gene: 16. CDR3 bases: TGCAGCGTTGATCGGAGTTGGAGGGCGGGGGGCGTGACCCAGTACTTC. Translated: CSVDRSWRAGGVTQYF.

This chain uses TRBV30 with TRBJ1-1; TRBD1 matches 11 bases. The length of the CDR3 is 17 residues. From germline, CDR1 is GTSNPN and CDR2 SVGIG (reference sequence). V gave up 4 bases and J gave up 1 base; unmatched junction bases: 11. DNA for the CDR3: TGTGCCTGGATACTCTCCGGGACAGGGGGTACGAACACTGAAGCTTTCTTT. Translated: CAWILSGTGGTNTEAFF.

V and J are TRBV7-2 and TRBJ1-1, with D perhaps TRBD1 (5 bases). Germline CDR1 reads SGHTA; CDR2 reads FQGNSA. This CDR3 region has 18 residues. Trimming removed 2 bases from V and 0 bases from J, with 19 bases in between. The CDR3 loop is CASSLFGGTYLLNTEAFF. The CDR3 DNA reads TGTGCCAGCAGCTTATTTGGGGGGACCTACCTCCTGAACACTGAAGCTTTCTTT.

This clone has more than one count but fewer than ten. The chain employs TRBV5-1 and TRBJ1-1; possible D gene TRBD1, 5 bases. CDR1 is SGHRS, CDR2 YFSETQ, per germline. The CDR3 runs to 15 residues. The ends were cut back, 0 bases at V and 4 bases at J, with 13 bases in the middle. The CDR3 DNA reads as TGCGCCAGCAGCTTGGAGAGGCAGGGCGGCACTGAAGCTTTCTTT. As protein: CASSLERQGGTEAFF.

This rearrangement joins TRBV18 to TRBJ1-4; unclear D gene. There are 13 residues in the CDR3. CDR1 is KGHSH and CDR2 is LQKENI in the germline V gene. V shed 4 bases and J shed 7 bases, with 10 bases lying between them. CDR3: CASSRNTGEKLFF. Here the CDR3 DNA reads TGTGCCAGCTCACGGAATACGGGTGAAAAACTGTTTTTT.

This chain's CDR3 is CASRNPGGTSYGYTF. DNA of the CDR3: TGTGCCAGTAGAAATCCCGGAGGGACTAGCTATGGCTACACCTTC. The chain employs TRBV19 and TRBJ1-2; the D gene is possibly TRBD1 (5 bases). V gave up 6 bases and J gave up 4 bases, with 18 bases separating them. This CDR3 has 15 residues. Looked up from germline, CDR1 is LNHDA and CDR2 is SQIVND (reference sequence).

This chain joins TRBV2 and TRBJ1-1, with 9 bases that match TRBD1. From germline, CDR1 is SNHLY and CDR2 FYNNEI. V shed 2 bases and J 4 bases; nucleotides not matched to a gene: 5. The CDR3 contains 15 residues. The CDR3 DNA follows: TGTGCCAGCAGTGAAACAGGGGGCGCGAGCACTGAAGCTTTCTTT. Translation gives CASSETGGASTEAFF.

The sample holds a few counts of this clone. The rearrangement joins TRBV28 to TRBJ2-7; 10 bases line up with TRBD2. The CDR3 has 16 residues. Per germline, CDR1 MDHEN and CDR2 SYDVKM. V was clipped by 6 bases and J by 7 bases; unmatched bases: 15. The CDR3 bases are TGTGCCAGCAGCCTAAGGGGCCTAGCGGGAGTAAAGGAGCAGTACTTC. It yields the protein CASSLRGLAGVKEQYF.

DNA for the CDR3: TGTGCCAGCAGTTCGCTCAAGGGTTCACGCGGGAGGGCGCTGGAGACCCAGTACTTC. Encoded protein: CASSSLKGSRGRALETQYF. The rearrangement joins TRBV27 to TRBJ2-5, with 9 bases lining up with TRBD2. Germline V gene sequence: CDR1 MNHEY, CDR2 SMNVEV (reference sequence). With 4 bases clipped from V and 5 bases from J, the junction kept 20 bases outside the gene matches. The CDR3 consists of 19 residues.

The chain combines TRBV6-5 with TRBJ2-3; D might be TRBD1 (5 bases). There are 13 residues in the CDR3. Trimming pared 4 bases from V and 5 bases from J, leaving 10 bases between. Germline V CDR1 and CDR2: MNHEY, SVGAGI. CDR3 sequence reads: CASSFNRGDTQYF. CDR3 in DNA: TGTGCCAGCAGTTTCAATAGGGGAGATACGCAGTATTTT.

V is TRBV11-2 and J is TRBJ1-4; 9 nucleotides match TRBD1. The CDR3 has 15 residues. The V gene end was trimmed by 1 base and the J gene end by 6 bases; junction bases not matched to a gene: 3. The germline CDR1 and CDR2 sequences are SGHAT and FQNNGV. The CDR3 DNA follows: TGTGCCAGCAGCTTAGGGGACAGGGATCATGAAAAACTGTTTTTT. Residues: CASSLGDRDHEKLFF.

V is TRBV19 and J is TRBJ2-2; 8 bases match TRBD1. Looked up from germline, CDR1 is LNHDA and CDR2 is SQIVND (reference sequence). V was clipped by 7 bases and J by 5 bases; unmatched bases: 9. The CDR3 totals 15 residues. CDR3 region: CASKDRQGWTGELFF. CDR3 nucleotide sequence: TGTGCCAGTAAGGACCGACAGGGGTGGACCGGGGAGCTGTTTTTT.

This chain connects TRBV7-9 to TRBJ1-3; D gene ambiguous. Germline V gene lookup returns CDR1 SEHNR and CDR2 FQNEAQ (reference sequence). Trimming cost V 5 bases and J 4 bases, with 3 bases left between them. This CDR3 spans 11 amino acids. The CDR3 is CASSPGNTIYF. The CDR3 DNA sequence: TGTGCCAGCAGCCCGGGAAACACCATATATTTT. Full variable domain (rest looked up from reference TRBV7-9 and TRBJ1-3): DTGVSQNPRHKITKRGQNVTFRCDPISEHNRLYWYRQTLGQGPEFLTYFQNEAQLEKSRLLSDRFSAERPKGSFSTLEIQRTEQGDSAMYLCASSPGNTIYFGEGSWLTVV.

This chain joins TRBV9 and TRBJ2-3; the D gene is possibly TRBD1 (5 bases). The CDR3 runs to 16 residues. Trimming took 0 bases from V and 1 from J, leaving 12 bases between them. CDR1 and CDR2 from the germline V gene are SGDLS and YYNGEE. CDR3 sequence: CASSVATLGRTDTQYF. The CDR3 DNA is TGTGCCAGCAGCGTAGCCACCTTGGGGCGCACAGATACGCAGTATTTT.

The chain is built from TRBV7-9 and TRBJ2-5; TRBD2 matches at 7 bases. CDR1 is SEHNR, CDR2 FQNEAQ, per germline (reference sequence). The CDR3 contains 13 residues. Trimming took 5 bases from V and 3 from J; bases not matched to a gene: 3. The DNA of the CDR3 is TGTGCCAGCAGCCCAGGGAGGGAAGAGACCCAGTACTTC. Amino acids: CASSPGREETQYF.

The chain couples TRBV6-6 to TRBJ2-7; 7 nucleotides align to TRBD2. V gave up 10 bases and J gave up 6 bases; unmatched junction bases: 6. The CDR3 is 11 amino acids. Germline CDR1 is MNHNY and CDR2 is SVGAGI (reference sequence). Written as DNA, the CDR3 is TGTGCCACCTGGGGGGGAACCGAGCAGTACTTC. Amino acids: CATWGGTEQYF.

The J gene is TRBJ2-3, the V gene TRBV7-6; 10 nucleotides match TRBD2. The CDR3 extends over 15 amino acids. Per germline, CDR1 SGHVS and CDR2 FNYEAQ. V lost 1 base, J lost 4 bases, and 2 bases stayed unmatched. The CDR3 loop is CASSLVAGGADTQYF. In DNA, the CDR3 is TGTGCCAGCAGCTTAGTAGCGGGGGGCGCAGATACGCAGTATTTT.

The V call is TRBV14, the J call TRBJ2-7; D gene ambiguous. CDR3 length equals 13 residues. The V gene's germline CDR1 is SGHDN and CDR2 FVKESK. V dropped 0 bases and J dropped 6 bases, with 9 bases sitting between them. CDR3 nucleotide sequence: TGTGCCAGCAGCCAAGAGGGCTGGTTCGAGCAGTACTTC. Amino acid sequence: CASSQEGWFEQYF.

The chain employs TRBV5-4 and TRBJ2-7; 10 positions agree with TRBD1. Germline trimming cut 0 bases from V and 2 bases from J; bases unmatched to any gene: 2. The CDR3 has 15 residues. Germline CDR1 and CDR2: SGHNT and YYREEE (reference sequence). CDR3 loop: CASSLEGTGAYEQYF. The CDR3 DNA follows: TGTGCCAGCAGCTTGGAGGGGACAGGGGCCTACGAGCAGTACTTC. Supplemented by reference TRBV5-4 and TRBJ2-7, the full variable domain reads ETGVTQSPTHLIKTRGQQVTLRCSSQSGHNTVSWYQQALGQGPQFIFQYYREEENGRGNFPPRFSGLQFPNYSSELNVNALELDDSALYLCASSLEGTGAYEQYFGPGTRLTVT.

This chain uses TRBV19 with TRBJ1-5, with D possibly TRBD1 on 5 matching bases. The CDR3 contains 17 residues. The V end lost 7 bases, the J end lost 0 bases, and 19 bases lay between the germline ends. The V gene's germline CDR1 is LNHDA and CDR2 SQIVND (reference sequence). The CDR3 reads CASTIKEGMFSNQPQHF. The CDR3 nucleotides read TGTGCCAGTACCATAAAGGAGGGGATGTTTAGCAATCAGCCCCAGCATTTT.

This chain joins TRBV19 and TRBJ1-4; the D gene is possibly TRBD1 (5 bases). Trimming took off 6 bases at V and 0 bases at J, with 14 bases between the two ends. In germline, CDR1 is LNHDA, CDR2 SQIVND (reference sequence). The CDR3 loop spans 16 amino acids. The CDR3 bases are TGTGCCAGTAGAAGGTTCGGGACTGCAACTAATGAAAAACTGTTTTTT. It encodes CASRRFGTATNEKLFF.

This chain links TRBV29-1 with TRBJ2-1, with 8 bases identical to TRBD2. Germline CDR1 SQVTM, CDR2 ANQGSEA. Germline trimming cut 6 bases from V and 5 bases from J; bases unmatched to any gene: 9. The CDR3 spans 14 residues. This chain's CDR3 is CSVRAGVGHNEQFF. The CDR3 DNA reads TGCAGCGTAAGAGCGGGAGTCGGGCACAATGAGCAGTTCTTC.

The chain combines TRBV6-5 with TRBJ1-5; no clear D gene. V was cut by 5 bases and J by 6 bases, with 11 bases left in between. CDR1 and CDR2 from the germline V gene are MNHEY and SVGAGI. CDR3 length: 13 amino acids. The CDR3 loop is CASSTKRGQPQHF. CDR3 coding DNA: TGTGCCAGCAGTACAAAGCGGGGTCAGCCCCAGCATTTT.

The chain has TRBV27 and TRBJ1-4, with D possibly matching TRBD1 (6 bases). CDR1 and CDR2 (germline): MNHEY, SMNVEV (reference sequence). The CDR3 has 14 amino acids. V lost 3 bases and J 3 bases, leaving 8 bases between the germline ends. The CDR3 nucleotides are TGTGCCAGCAGTTTTCAGGGGCCTAATGAAAAACTGTTTTTT. This translates into CASSFQGPNEKLFF.